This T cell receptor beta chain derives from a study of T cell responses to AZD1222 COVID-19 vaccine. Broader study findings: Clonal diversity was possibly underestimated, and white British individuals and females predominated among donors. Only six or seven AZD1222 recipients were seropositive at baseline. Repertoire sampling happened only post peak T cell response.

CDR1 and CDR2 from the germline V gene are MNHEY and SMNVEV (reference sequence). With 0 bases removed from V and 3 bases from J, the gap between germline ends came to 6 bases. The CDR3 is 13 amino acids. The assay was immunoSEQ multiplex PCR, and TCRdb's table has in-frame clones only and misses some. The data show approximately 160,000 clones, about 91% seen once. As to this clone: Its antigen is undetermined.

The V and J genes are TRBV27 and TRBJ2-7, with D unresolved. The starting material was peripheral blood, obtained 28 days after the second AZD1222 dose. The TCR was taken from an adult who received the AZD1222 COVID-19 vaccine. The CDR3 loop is CASSLSSGYEQYF. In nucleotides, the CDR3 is TGTGCCAGCAGTTTATCGAGTGGCTACGAGCAGTACTTC.